This TCR beta chain was profiled in a study of blood T cell repertoires in COVID-19 (TCRdb year 2020). About the investigation overall: Samples from collaborators originated in the United States, Italy and Spain and spanned both the acute and convalescent phases of COVID-19. The material from the prospective study consisted of cDNA or gDNA derived from T cells, B-cell-depleted T cells, or PBMCs. The dataset comprised deeply sampled blood TCRbeta repertoires from subjects exposed to, actively infected with, or recovered from COVID-19. A freely available public database, intended as a resource for researchers studying the immune response to SARS-CoV-2, is where the repertoires were released. Samples came from the ongoing ImmuneRACE study (first 160 participants) plus 1,254 subjects from 6 global collaborators. Nearly every sample came with metadata listing a de-identified subject ID, COVID-19 status, age in years and sex. Where available, HLA class I and class II types were taken from metadata supplied by the sample provider and were not determined by assay-based typing. The full study reports these points: The quantity of clinical and demographic metadata differed by source and by participant and was supplied without curation.

In Seattle, one collaborating source enrolled patients while the infection was active and tracked those patients longitudinally over the course of disease. Whole blood was collected in K2EDTA tubes by collaborating institutions according to the institutions' own protocols. For TCRbeta analysis, collaborators shipped samples in one of three forms: frozen whole blood, isolated PBMCs, or DNA extracted from either of those sample types. TCRbeta CDR3 regions were amplified from genomic DNA by means of the immunoSEQ Assay, a bias-controlled multiplex PCR. Processing in the source paper ran as follows. The number of nucleated cells in each sample was estimated from the amplification of reference gene primers within the assay. Sequence reads were collapsed and filtered to measure the absolute abundance of every unique TCRbeta CDR3 rearrangement. Productive Simpson clonality was computed per sample as the square root of Simpson's diversity index over productive rearrangements. The table was pulled from immuneACCESS by TCRdb, which kept in-frame rearrangements only. Such tables lose some clones; where checked, under half of the loss comes from unresolved V genes, and the rest has no known cause. The V and J calls and the clone size are those of that table, but D and trimming were determined from the DNA. The sample yields 250,000 to 350,000 clones; roughly 80% were counted once. The top ten hold more than 1.2% of the sample.

Cut back by 7 bases and 5 bases, the V and J ends lie 14 bases apart. Sequences SEHNR (CDR1) and FQNEAQ (CDR2) are obtained from the germline V gene (reference sequence). Inclusive of the bounding cysteine and phenylalanine, the CDR3 is 13 residues long. CDR3 DNA is the only sequence kept; it has 39 bases, read in frame from the first base. This clone has a single count. The antigen this receptor binds is unknown. Base quality data are lacking; no much larger clone is found one base away. The chain couples TRBV7-9 to TRBJ2-5; the D region possibly corresponds to TRBD2 (6 bases align). The sample consisted of peripheral blood. The sequence was collected from a human donor with COVID-19, enrolled during active disease. The donor label of this sample is uncertain. The CDR3 here reads CASTGGVLETQYF. The nucleotides read TGTGCCAGCACCGGAGGGGTCTTGGAGACCCAGTACTTC.